These 25 T cell receptor beta chains came from one sample sequenced in a study of T-cell memory formation after mild COVID-19 (dated by TCRdb to the early 2020s). Library prep was done by 5' RACE. The sample was run on an Illumina NovaSeq 6000. The public reads were reanalyzed by TCRdb: fastp trimming at Q25, MiXCR alignment, in-frame beta chains only. Identical CDR3 proteins give one entry, which carries the most common genes and DNA. Recorded for this sample are tens of thousands of distinct CDR3 sequences; 20% to 30% of them occurred a single time. About 40% of the sample comes from the top ten. What was sequenced was PBMCs or a T cell subset sorted from them (not recorded which). These receptors all stem from a man between 18 and 29 years old who had mild COVID-19 (a few samples of this study predate the infection). The sample titles of this study are shuffled in the database, so cell type and time point are left out; the donor was told from shared clones.

DNA for the CDR3: TGTGCCACCAGCGGCTCCTCGGTCGGACCAGATACGCAGTATTTT. Translated: CATSGSSVGPDTQYF. The rearrangement links TRBV15 to TRBJ2-3; D not resolved. CDR1 is LNHNV and CDR2 is YYDKDF in the germline V gene (reference sequence). This CDR3 has 15 amino acids. Trimming took 5 bases from V and 4 from J, leaving 16 bases between them.

This clonotype was observed a few times. The chain links TRBV6-2 or TRBV6-3 to TRBJ1-2; 8 positions match TRBD1. CDR1 is MNHEY, CDR2 SVGEGT, per germline. V lost 7 bases, J lost 6 bases, and 13 bases stayed unmatched. This CDR3 region has 15 residues. The CDR3 nucleotides are TGTGCCAGCACCCCACAGGGGGTGGTTCCTGATGGCTACACCTTC. Protein sequence: CASTPQGVVPDGYTF.

The rearrangement joins TRBV6-5 to TRBJ1-1; D is undetermined. The V and J ends lost 0 bases and 6 bases respectively, with 2 bases between them. In germline, CDR1 is MNHEY, CDR2 SVGAGI. This CDR3 spans 11 amino acids. CDR3 amino acids: CASSYSSEAFF. The CDR3 bases are TGTGCCAGCAGTTACTCATCTGAAGCTTTCTTT.

This clonotype came up many times. The CDR3 coding sequence is TGTGCCAGCAGCTTGTTCGGGCTTAATTCCGAAGGCGATGAGCAGTTCTTC. It codes for CASSLFGLNSEGDEQFF. The chain has TRBV5-5 and TRBJ2-1, with D unclear. The CDR3 runs 17 residues. The V end was cut by 1 base, the J end by 8 bases, with 22 bases between. Per germline, CDR1 SGHKS and CDR2 YYEKEE (reference sequence).

V and J are TRBV9 and TRBJ2-5, with TRBD2 identical over 7 bases. With V trimmed by 0 bases and J by 2 bases, 7 bases remained unmatched. The germline V gene encodes CDR1 SGDLS and CDR2 YYNGEE. This CDR3 is built from 16 residues. The CDR3 here is CASSVGGGGMQETQYF. Written as DNA, the CDR3 is TGTGCCAGCAGCGTAGGCGGCGGGGGTATGCAAGAGACCCAGTACTTC.

The CDR3 loop is CASSFAGGGSPLHF. CDR3 nucleotide sequence: TGTGCCAGCAGTTTTGCAGGGGGCGGTTCACCCCTCCACTTT. This chain links TRBV12-3 or TRBV12-4 with TRBJ1-6; 8 bases align to TRBD1. The V segment lost 3 bases and the J segment 9 bases; nucleotides outside the gene matches: 4. This CDR3 spans 14 amino acids.

Ten or more counts support this clonotype. The chain joins TRBV6-2 or TRBV6-3 to TRBJ2-3; D tentatively fits TRBD1 or TRBD2 (6 bases each). Germline CDR1 is MNHEY and CDR2 is SVGEGT. Trimming left V 2 bases short and J 4 bases short, with 19 bases between. The CDR3 has 17 amino acids. The CDR3 region is CASSYASGWGASDTQYF. In nucleotides, the CDR3 is TGTGCCAGCAGTTACGCGTCCGGTTGGGGGGCCTCAGATACGCAGTATTTT.

The CDR3 nucleotides read TGTGCCACCGACGGGACAGGGGGAGCGAGCTCCTACAATGAGCAGTTCTTC. Translation gives CATDGTGGASSYNEQFF. This chain uses TRBV2 with TRBJ2-1; 11 nucleotides align to TRBD1. Trimming cost V 10 bases and J 0 bases; bases outside gene matches: 11. This CDR3 contains 17 residues. In germline, CDR1 is SNHLY, CDR2 FYNNEI.

The chain is built from TRBV7-7 and TRBJ2-5, with TRBD2 as a possible D gene (7 bases). V was shortened by 5 bases and J by 2 bases, with 15 bases between the two germline ends. The germline gives CDR1 SSHAT, CDR2 FNYEAQ (reference sequence). This CDR3 comprises 15 residues. This CDR3 reads CASSPQGGGQETQYF. Written as DNA, the CDR3 is TGTGCCAGCAGCCCTCAGGGAGGGGGGCAAGAGACCCAGTACTTC.

This clonotype appeared a few times. Here the CDR3 DNA reads TGTGCCAGCAGCCCAGGGGTCTCGGGCCGAGAAGCTTTCTTT. Translated, it gives CASSPGVSGREAFF. V usage is TRBV7-9 and J usage is TRBJ1-1, with D tentatively TRBD1 (6 bases). This CDR3 comprises 14 residues. V was shortened by 5 bases and J by 8 bases, with 18 bases between the two germline ends. Germline lookup yields CDR1 SEHNR and CDR2 FQNEAQ (reference sequence).

This clonotype was detected a few times. The V call is TRBV7-9, the J call TRBJ2-7, with a tentative D call TRBD1 (5 bases). The CDR3 loop spans 13 amino acids. Trimming removed 2 bases from V and 3 bases from J, with 8 bases in between. Germline V gene lookup returns CDR1 SEHNR and CDR2 FQNEAQ (reference sequence). CDR3 protein: CASSLSGNYEQYV. The CDR3 DNA reads as TGTGCCAGCAGCTTATCAGGGAACTACGAGCAGTACGTC.

The J gene is TRBJ1-1, the V gene TRBV18, with TRBD1 matching 10 bases. The CDR3 is made up of 15 amino acids. In germline, CDR1 is KGHSH, CDR2 LQKENI. Trimming removed 6 bases from V and 1 base from J; junction bases left unmatched: 5. CDR3 protein: CASSGGQGSNTEAFF. Here the CDR3 DNA reads TGTGCCAGCTCGGGGGGACAGGGGTCGAACACTGAAGCTTTCTTT.

The chain employs TRBV4-3 and TRBJ2-7; D is ambiguous. CDR3 length: 15 amino acids. In germline, CDR1 is LGHNA, CDR2 YSLEER. Deletions cut 0 bases from V and 2 bases from J, with 11 bases between. The DNA of the CDR3 is TGCGCCAGCAGCCAAGATGCGTCGGCTGCCTACGAGCAGTACTTC. It translates to CASSQDASAAYEQYF.

This clonotype turned up a few times. This chain joins TRBV3-1 and TRBJ2-3; 9 bases agree with TRBD2. CDR3 length: 16 amino acids. The V and J ends lost 5 bases and 2 bases, in that order; junction bases with no gene match: 8. In germline, CDR1 is LGHDT, CDR2 YNNKEL (reference sequence). DNA for the CDR3: TGTGCCAGCAGCGAGAAGCGGGGGGTATTCACAGATACGCAGTATTTT. Its protein is CASSEKRGVFTDTQYF.

J is TRBJ2-5 and V is TRBV29-1; a possible D gene is TRBD2 (5 bases). Per germline, CDR1 SQVTM and CDR2 ANQGSEA. V gave up 1 base and J gave up 2 bases, with 20 bases separating them. CDR3 size: 17 residues. The CDR3 coding sequence is TGCAGCGTTGAAGCCTCCGGAGGTTCGGCTACACAAGAGACCCAGTACTTC. This codes for CSVEASGGSATQETQYF. Full variable domain (rest looked up from reference TRBV29-1 and TRBJ2-5): SAVISQKPSRDICQRGTSLTIQCQVDSQVTMMFWYRQQPGQSLTLIATANQGSEATYESGFVIDKFPISRPNLTFSTLTVSNMSPEDSSIYLCSVEASGGSATQETQYFGPGTRLLVL.

The chain carries TRBV27 and TRBJ2-3, with a weak D call TRBD1 (5 bases). V dropped 8 bases and J dropped 7 bases, with 19 bases sitting between them. The CDR3 covers 14 residues. Looked up from germline, CDR1 is MNHEY and CDR2 is SMNVEV (reference sequence). CDR3 nucleotide sequence: TGTGCCAGCCGATCGCGCCCTCGACAGCATACGCAGTATTTT. Its translation: CASRSRPRQHTQYF.

This clonotype showed up just a few times. V is TRBV29-1 and J is TRBJ1-1, with D perhaps TRBD1 (5 bases). Germline V gene data show CDR1 as SQVTM and CDR2 as ANQGSEA. The CDR3 is 12 residues long. V shed 5 bases and J shed 0 bases, with 7 bases lying between them. The CDR3 here is CSVHRMNTEAFF. CDR3 in DNA: TGCAGCGTTCACAGGATGAACACTGAAGCTTTCTTT. The entire variable domain, with the rest obtained from reference TRBV29-1 and TRBJ1-1, is as follows: SAVISQKPSRDICQRGTSLTIQCQVDSQVTMMFWYRQQPGQSLTLIATANQGSEATYESGFVIDKFPISRPNLTFSTLTVSNMSPEDSSIYLCSVHRMNTEAFFGQGTRLTVV.

The chain links TRBV20-1 to TRBJ1-5; D call uncertain. V dropped 3 bases and J dropped 5 bases, with 14 bases sitting between them. The CDR3 totals 14 residues. The V gene's germline CDR1 is DFQATT and CDR2 SNEGSKA (reference sequence). DNA for the CDR3: TGCAGTGCTAGCAACCAGGAGGCGTATCAGCCCCAGCATTTT. Its translation: CSASNQEAYQPQHF.

The genes are TRBV4-1 and TRBJ1-2, with D uncertain. Trimming left V 0 bases short and J 4 bases short, with 21 bases between. This CDR3 is built from 18 residues. Germline V gene sequence: CDR1 MGHRA, CDR2 YSYEKL. This CDR3 reads CASSQDLLVGYPSYGYTF. Written as DNA, the CDR3 is TGCGCCAGCAGCCAAGATCTATTAGTAGGGTATCCGTCCTATGGCTACACCTTC.

This clonotype showed up many times. The rearrangement joins TRBV18 to TRBJ1-2; D perhaps matches TRBD1 (5 bases). CDR3 length: 14 amino acids. Germline CDR1 and CDR2: KGHSH and LQKENI. The V and J ends lost 3 bases and 8 bases respectively, with 16 bases between them. CDR3 coding DNA: TGTGCCAGCTCACCCAACGGTGGGGCTGGCGGCTACACCTTC. Its translation is CASSPNGGAGGYTF.

V usage is TRBV6-5 and J usage is TRBJ2-1; 11 bases map to TRBD2. Germline values: CDR1 MNHEY, CDR2 SVGAGI. The CDR3 is made up of 17 amino acids. The trim removed 5 bases at V and 6 bases at J, leaving 12 bases unmatched. The CDR3 DNA reads TGTGCCAGCAGTCTACTAGCGGGAGAGCTTTCGGCCAATGAGCAGTTCTTC. Its protein is CASSLLAGELSANEQFF.

This clonotype was counted many times. This chain joins TRBV11-2 and TRBJ2-5; D possibly corresponds to TRBD2 (6 bases). This CDR3 region has 11 residues. Looked up from germline, CDR1 is SGHAT and CDR2 is FQNNGV. The germline V and J ends were trimmed by 10 bases and 5 bases, with 11 bases remaining between them. CDR3 residues: CAIRRGETQYF. CDR3 sequence (DNA): TGTGCCATCCGGAGGGGCGAGACCCAGTACTTC.

J is TRBJ1-5 and V is TRBV4-3, with no clear D. The CDR3 is 15 residues long. CDR1 is LGHNA, CDR2 YSLEER, per germline. The germline V and J ends were trimmed by 0 bases and 0 bases, with 6 bases remaining between them. The CDR3 region has the DNA TGCGCCAGCAGCCAAGATGATGATAGCAATCAGCCCCAGCATTTT. The encoded protein is CASSQDDDSNQPQHF.

The chain employs TRBV5-6 and TRBJ2-1; D call uncertain. The ends were cut back, 1 base at V and 10 bases at J, with 12 bases in the middle. The length of the CDR3 is 13 residues. CDR1 is SGHDT, CDR2 YYEEEE, per germline. The CDR3 DNA sequence: TGTGCCAGCAGCTTGTACAATGGCCGGGAGCAGTTCTTC. Protein product: CASSLYNGREQFF.

The chain is built from TRBV4-3 and TRBJ2-7, with D possibly matching TRBD1 (5 bases). The CDR3 is 13 residues long. Per germline, CDR1 LGHNA and CDR2 YSLEER. Between the trimmed V and J ends, which lost 0 bases and 4 bases, there was a span of 7 bases. CDR3 DNA: TGCGCCAGCAGCCAAGATCAGGGTTACGAGCAGTACGTC. Translating it yields CASSQDQGYEQYV.